This entry describes one T cell receptor (beta chain). This clonotype was seen a handful of times. It lacks a known antigen. Within one base of it there is no much larger clone, and no base qualities were kept. The entry originates in a study of early T cells in non-severe SARS-CoV-2 infection (dated by TCRdb to the early 2020s). Some background on the complete study: Because TCR sequencing relied on bulk RNA taken from unsorted whole blood, pairing of alpha and beta chains was not possible.

Library generation was performed with 5' RACE. TCRdb shows the sequencer as NextSeq 500. To correct for sequencing error and PCR bias, the TCR library protocol tagged individual cDNA molecules with unique molecular identifiers. Sequencing covered both TCR alpha and beta chains, and within each sample the abundances of alpha and beta sequences were tightly co-correlated. Per the original workflow: V gene, J gene and CDR3 annotation of TCR sequences was performed with Decombinator V4. TCRs were defined as expanded if a significant change between any two time points was detected under a Poisson model with p below 0.0001. Abundances of TCRs were expressed as counts per million after normalisation to the total number of TCRs sequenced in each sample. TRAV1-2 paired with TRAJ12, TRAJ20 or TRAJ33 defined MAIT TCRs, while TRAV10 paired with TRAJ18 defined iNKT TCRs. VDJdb, accessed 1 November 2021, was searched for CMV, EBV and SARS-CoV-2 annotated TCRs, excluding TCRs annotated for multiple antigens. The public reads were run again by TCRdb, first through fastp at Q25 and then through MiXCR, and only productive beta chains were kept. Identical CDR3 proteins give one entry, which carries the most common genes and DNA. These V and J calls derive from TCRdb rather than the authors' analysis. For this sample the table gives around 62,000 distinct CDR3 sequences, of which approximately 13% were detected only once. Around 3.5% of the sample is in the top ten clones.

V lost 1 base and J lost 3 bases, and the count of bases not matched to a germline gene is 5. The CDR3 runs 16 residues from the cysteine to the phenylalanine. The read is trimmed to its CDR3 DNA, 48 bases read in frame from base 1. Via the germline V gene (reference sequence), CDR1 is PRHDT and CDR2 FYEKMQ. The paper as a whole reports these results and caveats: VDJdb matching was skewed toward anti-spike CD8 responses and likely underestimated virus-specific expansions by missing private and CD4 specificities.

The study was a case-control design nested within a healthcare worker cohort in London, UK, with weekly nasopharyngeal swab PCR tests and blood sampling. Between 23 and 31 March 2020, the week of the UK lockdown, healthcare workers were enrolled and then followed up weekly for as long as 16 weeks. This TCR was sampled from an adult who was a healthcare worker with PCR-confirmed SARS-CoV-2 infection or an uninfected control (not recorded which). Recombination connected TRBV13 to TRBJ1-1; 10 central bases correspond to TRBD1. Material for sequencing was whole blood. The DNA is as follows: TGTGCCAGCAGCTTAGCTTGGACAGGGGGGGACACTGAAGCTTTCTTT. Its coded protein is CASSLAWTGGDTEAFF. Supplemented by the reference TRBV13 and TRBJ1-1 proteins around the CDR3, the complete variable domain is AAGVIQSPRHLIKEKRETATLKCYPIPRHDTVYWYQQGPGQDPQFLISFYEKMQSDKGSIPDRFSAQQFSDYHSELNMSSLELGDSALYFCASSLAWTGGDTEAFFGQGTRLTVV.